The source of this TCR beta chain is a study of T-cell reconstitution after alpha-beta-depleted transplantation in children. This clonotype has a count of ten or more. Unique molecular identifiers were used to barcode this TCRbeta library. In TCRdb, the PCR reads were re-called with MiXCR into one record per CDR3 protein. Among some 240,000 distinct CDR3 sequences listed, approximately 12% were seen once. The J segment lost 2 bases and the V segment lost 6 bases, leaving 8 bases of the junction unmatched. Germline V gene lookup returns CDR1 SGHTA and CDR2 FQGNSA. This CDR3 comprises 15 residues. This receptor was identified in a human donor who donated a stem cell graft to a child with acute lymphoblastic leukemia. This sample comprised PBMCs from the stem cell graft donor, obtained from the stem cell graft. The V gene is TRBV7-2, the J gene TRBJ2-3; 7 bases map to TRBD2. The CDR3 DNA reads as TGTGCCAGCAGACTAGGGCGGGGGTACACAGATACGCAGTATTTT. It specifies CASRLGRGYTDTQYF.